The present entry profiles one TCR beta chain with its context. Its recognized antigen is unknown. No base quality information exists; no much larger clone differs at one position. This specimen comes from a study of blood T cell repertoires in COVID-19 (dated by TCRdb to the early 2020s). Regarding the study in general: The collaborator samples originated in the United States, Italy and Spain and spanned the acute and convalescent phases of COVID-19. The prospective study material was composed of cDNA or gDNA derived from T cells, B-cell-depleted T cells, or PBMCs. The dataset comprised deeply sampled blood TCRbeta repertoires from subjects exposed to, actively infected with, or recovered from COVID-19. The repertoires were made available in a free public database intended to serve as a resource for research on the immune response to SARS-CoV-2. The samples were drawn from two sources: the first 160 participants of the ongoing ImmuneRACE study, and 1,000 to 1,500 subjects contributed by 6 global collaborators. The sample metadata nearly always contained a de-identified subject ID, COVID-19 status, age in years and sex. Where available, HLA class I and class II types were taken from metadata supplied by the sample provider and were not determined by assay-based typing. General conclusions and limits of the study: Clinical and demographic metadata were provided uncurated, with the amount varying by source and participant.

The V end loses 1 base and the J end loses 4 bases, and a stretch of 13 bases separates them. The germline V gene yields SGHTA for CDR1 and FQGNSA for CDR2. From the cysteine through the phenylalanine, the CDR3 covers 15 amino acids. The DNA shown is the 45-base CDR3, in frame from base 1. Whole blood was collected in K2EDTA tubes by collaborating institutions according to the institutions' own protocols. Collaborator samples were shipped for TCRbeta analysis as frozen whole blood, isolated PBMCs, or DNA extracted from either sample type. The immunoSEQ Assay, a bias-controlled multiplex PCR, was used to amplify TCRbeta CDR3 regions from genomic DNA. The study's own analysis went as follows. The number of nucleated cells in each sample was estimated from the amplification of reference gene primers within the assay. To quantify the absolute abundance of each unique TCRbeta CDR3 rearrangement, sequence reads were collapsed and filtered. For each sample, productive Simpson clonality was calculated as the square root of Simpson's diversity index across productive rearrangements. TCRdb took this table from immuneACCESS and kept in-frame rearrangements with V and J called. Such tables lack part of the clones; where checked against another copy, unresolved V genes explain under half of the gap, and the rest is unexplained. V and J calls and clone size are as listed in that table; D and trimming were resolved from the DNA. Counted in this sample were 44,000 or so clones; approximately 83% of them appeared once. The ten most abundant clones make up over 7% of the sample.

Specimen: peripheral blood. This TCR was sampled from a man older than 75 in a cohort sampled during active COVID-19. The sequence links TRBV7-2 to TRBJ2-5; TRBD1 is a weak D gene call, 6 bases matching. The CDR3 protein: CASSLGGPGLETQYF. The DNA sequence is TGTGCCAGCAGCTTAGGGGGGCCGGGCTTAGAGACCCAGTACTTC.